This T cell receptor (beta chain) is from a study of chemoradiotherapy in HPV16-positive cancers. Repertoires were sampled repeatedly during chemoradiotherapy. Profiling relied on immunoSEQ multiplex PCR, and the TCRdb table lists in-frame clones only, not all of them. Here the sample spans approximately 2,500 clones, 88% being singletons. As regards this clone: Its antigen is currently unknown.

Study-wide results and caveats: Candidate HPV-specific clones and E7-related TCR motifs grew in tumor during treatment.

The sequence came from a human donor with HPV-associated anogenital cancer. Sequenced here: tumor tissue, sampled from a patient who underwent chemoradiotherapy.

The CDR3 DNA reads TGTGCCAGCAGCGCCGTTAGCACAGATACGCAGTATTTT. Its protein is CASSAVSTDTQYF. The chain has TRBV9 and TRBJ2-3; D not certain. Germline CDR1 SGDLS, CDR2 YYNGEE. This CDR3 contains 13 residues. Trimming left V 3 bases short and J 0 bases short, with 5 bases between.